This T cell receptor beta chain was recovered during a study of cytomegalovirus exposure and HLA in healthy donors. Trimming pared 6 bases from V and 0 bases from J, leaving 15 bases between. The CDR3 sequence is 17 residues long. The germline gives CDR1 LNHDA, CDR2 SQIVND (reference sequence). This clone was recorded a few times. Antigen specificity is unknown. General study results and limits: Among TCR beta chains, those listed as cytomegalovirus-associated numbered 164.

A multiplex PCR was run with 60 Vbeta primers and 13 Jbeta primers. The repertoire was sequenced with immunoSEQ multiplex PCR; TCRdb's copy has only in-frame clones and lacks some. Of about 200,000 clones in the sample, around 80% were seen once. Sequencing input: PBMCs. This receptor was taken from a young man in good health and CMV-seronegative. The chain carries TRBV19 and TRBJ2-6; a possible D gene is TRBD1 (6 bases). The DNA of the CDR3 is TGTGCCAGTAGACTGGACAGTTTCAGCTCTGGGGCCAACGTCCTGACTTTC. Translated, it gives CASRLDSFSSGANVLTF.